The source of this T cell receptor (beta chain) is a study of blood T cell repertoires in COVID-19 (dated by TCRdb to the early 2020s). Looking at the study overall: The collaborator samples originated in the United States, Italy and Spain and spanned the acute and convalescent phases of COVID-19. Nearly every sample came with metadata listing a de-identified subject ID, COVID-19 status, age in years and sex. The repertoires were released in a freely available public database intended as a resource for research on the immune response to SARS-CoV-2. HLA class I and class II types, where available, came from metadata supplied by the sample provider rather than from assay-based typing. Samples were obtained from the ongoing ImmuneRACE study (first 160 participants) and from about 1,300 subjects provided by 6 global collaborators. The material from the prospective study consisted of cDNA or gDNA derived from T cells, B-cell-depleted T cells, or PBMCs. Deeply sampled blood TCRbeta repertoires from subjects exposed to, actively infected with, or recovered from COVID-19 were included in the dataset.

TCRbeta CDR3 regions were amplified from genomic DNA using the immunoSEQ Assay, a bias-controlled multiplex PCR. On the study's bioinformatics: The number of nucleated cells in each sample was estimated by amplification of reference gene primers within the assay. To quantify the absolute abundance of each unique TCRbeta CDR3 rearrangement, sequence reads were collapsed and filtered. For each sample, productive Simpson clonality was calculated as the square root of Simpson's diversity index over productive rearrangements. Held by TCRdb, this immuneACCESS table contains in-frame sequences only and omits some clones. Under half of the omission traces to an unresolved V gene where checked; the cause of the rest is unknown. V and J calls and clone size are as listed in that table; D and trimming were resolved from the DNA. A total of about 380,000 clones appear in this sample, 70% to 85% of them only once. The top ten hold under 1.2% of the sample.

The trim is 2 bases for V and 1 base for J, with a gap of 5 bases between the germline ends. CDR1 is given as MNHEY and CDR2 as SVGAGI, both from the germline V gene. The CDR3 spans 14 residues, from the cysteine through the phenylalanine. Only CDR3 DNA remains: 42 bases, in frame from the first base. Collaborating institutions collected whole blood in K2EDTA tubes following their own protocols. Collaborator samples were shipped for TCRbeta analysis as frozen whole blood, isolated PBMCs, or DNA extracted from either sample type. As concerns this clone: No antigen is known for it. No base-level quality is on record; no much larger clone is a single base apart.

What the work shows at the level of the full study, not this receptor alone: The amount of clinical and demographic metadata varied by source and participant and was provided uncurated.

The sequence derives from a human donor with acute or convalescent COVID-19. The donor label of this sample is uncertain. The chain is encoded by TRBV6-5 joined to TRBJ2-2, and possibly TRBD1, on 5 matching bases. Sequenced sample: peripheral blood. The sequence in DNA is TGTGCCAGCAGTTACGACAGGAACACCGGGGAGCTGTTTTTT. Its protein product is CASSYDRNTGELFF.